This T cell receptor beta chain was obtained from a study of T cells in Graves' hyperthyroidism and ophthalmopathy (dated 2019 in TCRdb). Regarding the study in general: Peripheral blood was collected at initial diagnosis, before any treatment. A discovery cohort of around 100 patients, about 44 with Graves' ophthalmopathy and over 55 with stable Graves' hyperthyroidism, was used to find distinguishing TCR V-J signatures. Whether ophthalmopathy could be predicted prospectively was tested in an independent validation cohort made up of under 20 hyperthyroidism patients plus 17 patients who later progressed to ophthalmopathy. The roughly 94 discovery patients were randomly divided into training and test sets at a 7:3 ratio. In more than 5 Graves' hyperthyroidism patients, the study also compared T-cell repertoires from thyroid tissue with T-cell repertoires from blood. After sampling, hyperthyroidism patients received methimazole starting at 30 mg daily, and ophthalmopathy patients received high-dose intravenous methylprednisolone. The paper reports TCR Vbeta CDR3 sequencing of some 140 peripheral blood samples: 40 to 45 ophthalmopathy, about 75 hyperthyroidism and around 17 progressor patients.

In the ophthalmopathy patients, disease was moderately to severely active, with a Clinical Activity Score of 3 or more, a NOSPECS grade of 4 or more, and a duration of less than 3 months. Patients with uncontrolled infections, other autoimmune diseases, pregnancy or lactation were excluded. Clinical symptoms, serum thyroxine and TRAb, thyroid ultrasound, and orbital computed tomography formed the basis for the diagnoses. PBMCs were isolated from approximately 10 ml of fresh peripheral blood by Ficoll-Paque density gradient centrifugation. Trizol reagent was used to extract total RNA, and RNA quality was then checked on an Agilent 2100 Bioanalyzer. Regarding this clonotype: Its antigen remains unidentified. Base-call qualities are not available, and no considerably larger clone is one nucleotide away.

On the study overall, not on this receptor specifically: No statistical method was used to fix the sample size in advance, and group allocation was not hidden from the investigators. Most expanded thyroid clonotypes (frequency above 0.001) were also detected in blood, suggesting blood repertoires may reflect thyroid immune responses. During validation, the model predicted progression to ophthalmopathy a median of about 6.3 months ahead of onset, with approximately 71% sensitivity and roughly 75% specificity. A model built on a 13 V-J signature distinguished ophthalmopathy from stable hyperthyroidism, reaching 87.88% sensitivity and around 81% specificity in cross-validation and 80%/75% in testing.

The TCR beta CDR3 regions were amplified from RNA transcripts. A first-round RT-PCR of the TCR CDR3 used the HTBI primer set with the Qiagen OneStep RT-PCR kit. Libraries were constructed in a second round of multiplex PCR, after which size selection and purification were performed. Libraries were sequenced paired-end with 100 bp reads on an Illumina HiSeq2000. The published analysis was carried out like this. SOAPnuke was used to process the raw data, removing reads that contained adapters or uncalled bases, had a mean Phred below 15, or lacked an exact match to the constant primer or identifier. COPE v1.2.5 was used to merge the high-quality paired reads, and each unique nucleotide sequence was defined as a clonotype. MiTCR v1.1 was used to align the clonotypes against IMGT TRBV, TRBD and TRBJ reference segments. The analysis was restricted to V-J combinations with a frequency above 0.0001, which together covered over 99% of the repertoires. The TCS score was defined as F50 (clonal expansion) divided by E x V (chaos), with BLOSUM62-based TCRdist calculated between CDR3 peptides within each V-J. Welch's t-statistics and random forest reduced just over 500 V-J features to roughly 13, which were used in a naive Bayes classifier (R e1071). The Morisita-Horn index was used to measure how similar the thyroid and blood repertoires were. TCRdb redid the processing of the public reads, applying fastp at Q25 and MiXCR, and retained in-frame beta chains. Rows are combined by CDR3 protein, so each entry shows the most common genes and DNA. Clone size and V and J calls follow TCRdb, not the original study. Across this sample there are roughly 57,000 distinct CDR3 sequences, with about 57% seen only once. The ten largest clones take up approximately 3.3% of the sample.

Source material: blood. This receptor was taken from a woman aged 60 to 75 with Graves' ophthalmopathy.

In nucleotides, the sequence is TGTGCCAGCAGCTTAGAGCTAGCGGGGGGCCAAGAGACCCAGTACTTC. Protein translation: CASSLELAGGQETQYF. The chain is encoded by TRBV7-9 joined to TRBJ2-5; 11 bases in between match TRBD2. In the germline V gene (reference sequence), CDR1 corresponds to SEHNR and CDR2 to FQNEAQ. V lost 1 base and J lost 1 base, and the count of bases not matched to a germline gene is 2. The CDR3, cysteine through phenylalanine, is 16 amino acids long. Only the CDR3 DNA is retained, 48 bases long and in frame from the first base.